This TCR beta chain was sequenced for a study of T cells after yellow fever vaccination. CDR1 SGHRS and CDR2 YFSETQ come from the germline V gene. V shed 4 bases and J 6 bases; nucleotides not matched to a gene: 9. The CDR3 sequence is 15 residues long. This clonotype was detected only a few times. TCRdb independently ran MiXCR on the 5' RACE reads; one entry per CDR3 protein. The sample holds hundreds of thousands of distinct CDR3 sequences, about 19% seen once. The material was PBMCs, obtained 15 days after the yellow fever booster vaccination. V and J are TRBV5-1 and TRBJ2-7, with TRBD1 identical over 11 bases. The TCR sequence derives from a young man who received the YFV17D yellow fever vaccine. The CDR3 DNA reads TGCGCCAGCAGCCGACAAGGACAGGGGGCGTTCGAGCAGTACTTC. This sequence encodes CASSRQGQGAFEQYF. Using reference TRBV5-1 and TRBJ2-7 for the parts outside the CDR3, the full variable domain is KAGVTQTPRYLIKTRGQQVTLSCSPISGHRSVSWYQQTPGQGLQFLFEYFSETQRNKGNFPGRFSGRQFSNSRSEMNVSTLELGDSALYLCASSRQGQGAFEQYFGPGTRLTVT.